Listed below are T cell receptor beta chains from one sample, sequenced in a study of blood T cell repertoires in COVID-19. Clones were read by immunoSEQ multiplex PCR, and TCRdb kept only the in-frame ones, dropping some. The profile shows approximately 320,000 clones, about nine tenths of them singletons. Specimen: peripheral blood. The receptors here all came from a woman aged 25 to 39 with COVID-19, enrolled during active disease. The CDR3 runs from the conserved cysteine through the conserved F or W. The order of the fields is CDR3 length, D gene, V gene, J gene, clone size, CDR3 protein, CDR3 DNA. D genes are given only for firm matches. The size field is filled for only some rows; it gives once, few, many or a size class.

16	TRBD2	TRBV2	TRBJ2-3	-	CASIQTSGGTTDTQYF	TGTGCCAGCATCCAGACTAGCGGGGGGACTACAGATACGCAGTATTTT
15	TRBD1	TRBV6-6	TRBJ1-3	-	CASSHLGQTGNTIYF	TGTGCCAGCAGTCACCTGGGACAGACTGGAAACACCATATATTTT
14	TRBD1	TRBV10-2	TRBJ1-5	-	CASSEGRGLQPQHF	TGCGCCAGCAGTGAGGGAAGGGGGCTTCAGCCCCAGCATTTT
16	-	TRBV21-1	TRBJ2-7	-	CASRLAPGQGSYEQYF	TGTGCCAGCAGACTCGCACCGGGACAGGGCTCCTACGAGCAGTACTTC
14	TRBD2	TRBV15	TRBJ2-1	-	CATSRGGTYNEQFF	TGTGCCACCAGCAGGGGGGGGACCTACAATGAGCAGTTCTTC
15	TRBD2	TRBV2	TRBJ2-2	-	CASSAAGLATGELFF	TGTGCCAGCAGCGCTGCCGGACTAGCGACCGGGGAGCTGTTTTTT
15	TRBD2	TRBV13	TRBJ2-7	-	CASSSLGGGWYEQYF	TGTGCCAGCAGCTCCCTTGGCGGGGGGTGGTACGAGCAGTACTTC
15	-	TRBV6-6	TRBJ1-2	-	CASSPTSGTNYGYTF	TGTGCCAGCAGTCCGACCTCGGGGACTAACTATGGCTACACCTTC
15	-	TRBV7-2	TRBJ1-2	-	CASSFIHTPGYGYTF	TGTGCCAGCAGCTTTATCCATACCCCGGGGTATGGCTACACCTTC
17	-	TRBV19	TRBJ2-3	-	CASSIKYRGWCTDTQYF	TGTGCCAGTAGTATAAAATATAGGGGGTGGTGCACAGATACGCAGTATTTT
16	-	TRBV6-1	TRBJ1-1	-	CASSVSVGIRDTEAFF	TGTGCCAGCAGTGTGAGTGTTGGCATCCGGGACACTGAAGCTTTCTTT
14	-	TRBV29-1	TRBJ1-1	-	CSVGGHLGGTEAFF	TGCAGCGTTGGGGGACACCTAGGCGGCACTGAAGCTTTCTTT
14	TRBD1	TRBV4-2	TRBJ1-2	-	CASSAHTGVDGYTF	TGTGCCAGCAGCGCCCACACAGGGGTCGATGGCTACACCTTC
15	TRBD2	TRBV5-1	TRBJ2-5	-	CASSLSGGTVETQYF	TGCGCCAGCAGCTTAAGCGGGGGGACGGTGGAGACCCAGTACTTC
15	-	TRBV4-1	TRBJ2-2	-	CASSQRADNTGELFF	TGCGCCAGCAGCCAGCGGGCGGATAACACCGGGGAGCTGTTTTTT
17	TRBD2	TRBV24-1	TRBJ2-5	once	CATSDWTSGGPQETQYF	TGTGCCACCAGTGACTGGACTAGCGGGGGGCCCCAAGAGACCCAGTACTTC
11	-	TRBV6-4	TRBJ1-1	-	CASRGTGEAFF	TGTGCCAGCAGGGGCACAGGGGAAGCTTTCTTT